This T cell receptor beta chain was captured in a study of tumor-infiltrating lymphocytes in primary liver carcinoma (dated by TCRdb to the late 2010s). Study-level background: Between November 2015 and 2016, a few patients in China with histopathologically diagnosed primary liver carcinoma had surgical resection. The five patients, three men and two women aged 30 to 69 years, had hepatocellular carcinoma (four) or combined HCC and intrahepatic cholangiocarcinoma (one). The five patients had tumors of stage T1-T3 N0M0, with maximum diameters ranging from 4.2 to 10 cm. Samples yielded roughly 3.65 to 7.13 million productive TCRbeta reads; read depth did not differ significantly between tissue types. The study combined TCRbeta repertoire sequencing, expression microarrays and whole-exome sequencing across five regions of each liver tumor, with adjacent normal tissue and blood. TCRbeta repertoire sequencing covered about 35 specimens from 5 patients: 25 or so tumor regions, 5 adjacent noncancerous liver tissues and 5 peripheral blood samples. Technical replicate repertoires showed high reproducibility, with mean shared-clone rates around 0.9 and correlation coefficients above 0.95.

Overall results and qualifications from the work: Because only the TCR beta chain was sequenced and unpaired alpha chains were not captured, true repertoire diversity is likely underestimated. With just 4 to 6 patients in the study, the authors point out that the findings should be validated in a larger study. Bulk unsorted samples precluded comparing CD4+ and CD8+ T cell repertoires. Consistent with antigen-driven expansion, pairs of tumor regions showed higher repertoire overlap (mean about 35%) than either tumor-adjacent pairs (around 17%) or tumor-blood pairs (approximately 15%). The top 250 clones accounted for a significantly greater share of the repertoire in tumors than in blood (p = 0.039).

V drops 4 bases and J drops 8 bases, leaving 24 bases in between. The germline V gene supplies CDR1 MGHRA and CDR2 YSYEKL. From the cysteine through the phenylalanine, the CDR3 covers 17 amino acids. CDR3 DNA only is kept here, 51 bases in frame from base 1. TRIzol reagent was used to extract blood RNA from unsorted whole blood, while the DNeasy Blood & Tissue kit provided the germline DNA. At the time of sampling, the patients were treatment-naive and had chronic HBV infection. Before surgery, approximately 4 milliliters of peripheral blood were drawn into K2EDTA tubes. On this clonotype itself: The specificity of this receptor is unknown. Base qualities are not recorded, but no much larger clone differs from it by a single base.

Starting from about 500 ng total RNA, TCRbeta-specific cDNA was produced by reverse transcription with a constant-region primer and ProtoScript II reverse transcriptase. Construction of the TCRbeta libraries relied on three nested rounds of multiplex PCR, following a slightly modified ARM-PCR procedure. The first two PCR rounds used multiplex TRBV1-TRBV30 forward primers with a Cbeta reverse primer, each for 10 to 11 cycles. Sample barcodes and Illumina adapters were added in a final 25-cycle PCR with Deep VentR polymerase. Amplicons of 200-500 bp were gel-purified with a QIAquick gel extraction kit before sequencing. TCRbeta amplicons were sequenced on an Illumina HiSeq 2500 with 250-bp paired-end reads. In the authors' own workflow: Quality trimming of reads was performed with Trimmomatic v0.33, and paired reads were merged with FLASH v1.2.11 so that full CDR3 sequences could be recovered. V, D and J germline segments were assigned to the rearranged TCRbeta sequences using MiGEC v1.2.1b. Clonotype statistics and Shannon-Wiener diversity indices were computed with VDJtools v1.0.0. To cut down on sampling bias, every analysis after diversity analysis relied on just the 250 most abundant clonotypes from each sample. The public reads were reanalyzed by TCRdb: fastp trimming at Q25, MiXCR alignment, in-frame beta chains only. CDR3 protein duplicates are merged, each entry listing the most common genes and DNA. TCRdb, rather than the study authors, made the V and J calls. For this sample the table gives approximately 300,000 distinct CDR3 sequences, of which around three fifths were detected only once. Clones ranked in the top ten supply roughly 10% of the sample.

This sequence was found in a middle-aged man with primary liver carcinoma and hepatitis B virus infection. This sequence uses TRBV4-1 and TRBJ2-1; perhaps TRBD2 is the D gene, with 6 bases matching. Sequencing was done on a sample of peripheral blood. The CDR3 region has the sequence CASSRPRLVRSYDEQFF. The sequence in DNA is TGCGCCAGCAGCCGGCCCCGACTAGTAAGGTCATACGATGAGCAGTTCTTC.